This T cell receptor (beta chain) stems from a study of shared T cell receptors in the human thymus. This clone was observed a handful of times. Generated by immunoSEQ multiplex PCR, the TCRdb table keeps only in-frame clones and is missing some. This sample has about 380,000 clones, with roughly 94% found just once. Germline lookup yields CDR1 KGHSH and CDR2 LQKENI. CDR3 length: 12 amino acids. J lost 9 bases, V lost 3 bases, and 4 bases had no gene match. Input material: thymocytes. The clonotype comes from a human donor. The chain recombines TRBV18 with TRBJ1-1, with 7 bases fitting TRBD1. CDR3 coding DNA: TGTGCCAGCTCACCCATACAGGGGCAAGCTTTCTTT. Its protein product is CASSPIQGQAFF.